The rows below give T cell receptor beta chains drawn from one sample of a study of OX40 agonist ivuxolimab in advanced cancers. TCRdb's table, derived via immunoSEQ multiplex PCR, lists solely in-frame clones and lacks some. The table shows 40,000 to 50,000 clones, with roughly nine tenths occurring only once. The sequencing here drew on CD4+ or CD8+ T cells sorted from blood, taken in a trial of the OX40 agonist ivuxolimab. Every receptor here comes from an adult with an advanced solid tumor such as melanoma, head and neck, liver or kidney cancer. The conserved cysteine and the conserved F or W are not part of the CDR3 here. Size is stated for part of the rows, as once, few or many counts, or as a class when the clone is expanded.

j_call,v_call,cdr3_length,clone_size,cdr3_aa
TRBJ2-7,TRBV18,11,NA,ASSLPDKYEQY
TRBJ2-1,TRBV30,12,NA,AWSLLATYNEQF
TRBJ1-4,TRBV10-3,13,NA,AISGSQGAGEKLF
TRBJ1-4,TRBV5-1,12,once,ASSLGQTNEKLF
TRBJ2-7,TRBV2,12,NA,ASSGRLIAYEQY
TRBJ1-3,TRBV11-1,12,NA,ASKGRHSGNTIY
TRBJ1-1,TRBV7-8,11,NA,ASSLEMNTEAF
TRBJ1-2,TRBV7-9,15,NA,ASSLVGDWQGALGYT
TRBJ2-5,TRBV14,15,NA,ASSRDREGFRRETQY
TRBJ1-2,TRBV2,14,NA,ASSPTPGTGDYGYT
TRBJ2-1,TRBV11-1,14,NA,ASSLATLAGLNEQF
TRBJ2-3,TRBV4-3,14,NA,ASSQDPDRGFDTQY
TRBJ1-3,TRBV11-3,12,NA,ASSFSGGGNTIY
TRBJ2-7,TRBV7-6,12,NA,ASSPSSQTYEQY
TRBJ2-3,TRBV5-5,14,NA,ASSSLVSGGQDTQY
TRBJ2-7,TRBV5-1,14,NA,ASSLPSVGHSYEQY
TRBJ1-1,TRBV5-1,11,NA,ASSFKADTEAF
TRBJ1-6,TRBV7-8,14,NA,ASSLGGGGSYSPLH
TRBJ1-5,TRBV19,16,NA,ASSIVGIYERGNQPQH
TRBJ1-4,TRBV7-8,13,NA,ASSTQTGLDEKLF
TRBJ1-4,TRBV5-8,12,NA,ASSSGTGNEKLF
TRBJ1-1,TRBV21-1,14,NA,ASSKPSRGRRTEAF
TRBJ2-7,TRBV25-1,13,NA,ASSEYRQGHYEQY
TRBJ2-1,TRBV30,13,NA,AWSLAGRSYNEQF
TRBJ2-1,TRBV6-5,13,once,ASSYNRGLHNEQF
TRBJ1-2,TRBV7-3,13,NA,ASSPGPTGIGGYT